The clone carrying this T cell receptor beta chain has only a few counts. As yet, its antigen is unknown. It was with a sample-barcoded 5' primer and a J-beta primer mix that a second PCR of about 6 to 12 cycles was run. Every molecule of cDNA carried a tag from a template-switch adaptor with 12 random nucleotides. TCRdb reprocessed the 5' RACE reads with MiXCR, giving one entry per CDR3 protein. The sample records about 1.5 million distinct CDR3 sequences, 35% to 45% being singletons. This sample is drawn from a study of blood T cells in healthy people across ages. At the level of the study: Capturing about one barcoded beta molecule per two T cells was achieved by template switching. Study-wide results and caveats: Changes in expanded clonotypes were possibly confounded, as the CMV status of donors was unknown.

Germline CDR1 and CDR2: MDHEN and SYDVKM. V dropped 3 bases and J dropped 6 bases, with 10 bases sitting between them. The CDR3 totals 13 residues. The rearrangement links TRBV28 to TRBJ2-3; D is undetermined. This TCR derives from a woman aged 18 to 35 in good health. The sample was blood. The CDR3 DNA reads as TGTGCCAGCAGTTTTATGGCAGCCGATACGCAGTATTTT. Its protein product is CASSFMAADTQYF.